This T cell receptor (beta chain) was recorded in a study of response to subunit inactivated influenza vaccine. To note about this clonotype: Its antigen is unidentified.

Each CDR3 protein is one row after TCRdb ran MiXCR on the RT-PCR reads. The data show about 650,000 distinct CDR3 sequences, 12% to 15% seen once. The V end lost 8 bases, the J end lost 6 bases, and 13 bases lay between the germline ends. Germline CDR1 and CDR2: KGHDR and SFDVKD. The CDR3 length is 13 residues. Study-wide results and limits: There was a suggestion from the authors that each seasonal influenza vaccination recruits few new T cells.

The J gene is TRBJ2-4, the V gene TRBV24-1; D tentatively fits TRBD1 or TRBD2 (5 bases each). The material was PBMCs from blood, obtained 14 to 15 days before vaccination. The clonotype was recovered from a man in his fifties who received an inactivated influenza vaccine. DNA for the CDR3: TGTGCCACCATGAATTCTGGGGGAAACATTCAGTACTTC. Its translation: CATMNSGGNIQYF.